Here is one T cell receptor beta chain with its context. This sample was included in a study of blood T cell repertoires in COVID-19. Everyone who took part was 18 to 89 years old, and they came from over 20 US areas. In assigning cohorts, the study relied on participant-reported clinical history. Each recovered donor of Cohort 3 presented with two negative PCRs, clearance, or symptom resolution. Method: immunoSEQ multiplex PCR; TCRdb's copy keeps in-frame clones and lacks some. The sample has about 300,000 clones, 85% seen once. Specimen: PBMCs or T cells enriched from blood (not recorded which). This receptor was taken from a woman in her forties or fifties who had recovered from COVID-19.

CDR3: CASSVGGGLETQYF. CDR3 in DNA: TGTGCCAGCAGTGTTGGGGGGGGCCTGGAGACCCAGTACTTC. The chain uses TRBV2 and TRBJ2-5; a possible D gene is TRBD2 (7 bases). Germline V lookup: CDR1 SNHLY, CDR2 FYNNEI. The CDR3 spans 14 residues. The V end was cut by 4 bases, the J end by 5 bases, with 14 bases between. Complete variable domain (other parts from reference TRBV2 and TRBJ2-5): EPEVTQTPSHQVTQMGQEVILRCVPISNHLYFYWYRQILGQKVEFLVSFYNNEISEKSEIFDDQFSVERPDGSNFTLKIRSTKLEDSAMYFCASSVGGGLETQYFGPGTRLLVL.